A single sample is the source of the 29 T cell receptor beta chains below, sequenced in a study of CD8+CD57+ T cells in acquired aplastic anemia. Those patients picked for sequencing had displayed CD8+CD57+ cell expansion on flow cytometry. TCR beta VDJ and CDR3 profiles were obtained from a genomic DNA template. A single record per CDR3 protein comes from TCRdb applying MiXCR to the reads. The sample lists approximately 150,000 distinct CDR3 sequences, 65% to 75% seen once, with around 45% in the top ten. Material: sorted CD4+, CD8+, or CD8+CD57+ T cells (not recorded which) from PBMCs. All receptors come from a human donor with aplastic anemia.

The CDR3 sequence: CASTPPTGQGSNTGELFF. The CDR3 bases are TGTGCCAGCACCCCCCCCACGGGACAGGGGTCGAACACCGGGGAGCTGTTTTTT. V gene TRBV25-1 combines with J gene TRBJ2-2, with TRBD1 matching 10 bases. The CDR3 contains 18 residues. Per the germline V gene, CDR1 is MGHDK and CDR2 is SYGVNS. With V trimmed by 7 bases and J by 0 bases, 11 bases remained unmatched.

The gene calls are TRBV2 and TRBJ2-2; D gene ambiguous. This CDR3 spans 16 amino acids. The V and J ends lost 3 bases and 0 bases respectively, with 11 bases between them. CDR1 SNHLY and CDR2 FYNNEI come from the germline V gene. The CDR3 coding sequence is TGTGCCAGCAGTGAGTCGTGGACCACGAACACCGGGGAGCTGTTTTTT. Protein sequence: CASSESWTTNTGELFF.

Only a few counts were recorded for this clonotype. V and J are TRBV7-9 and TRBJ1-1, with unresolved D. Trimming removed 5 bases at V and 5 bases at J, with 15 bases between. Per the germline V gene, CDR1 is SEHNR and CDR2 is FQNEAQ (reference sequence). The CDR3 consists of 14 residues. This chain's CDR3 is CASSEGGSETEAFF. The CDR3 coding sequence is TGTGCCAGCAGCGAGGGAGGAAGTGAGACTGAAGCTTTCTTT. Full variable domain (missing parts from reference TRBV7-9 and TRBJ1-1): DTGVSQNPRHKITKRGQNVTFRCDPISEHNRLYWYRQTLGQGPEFLTYFQNEAQLEKSRLLSDRFSAERPKGSFSTLEIQRTEQGDSAMYLCASSEGGSETEAFFGQGTRLTVV.

The rearrangement uses TRBV19 and TRBJ1-5, with 11 positions matching TRBD1. This CDR3 contains 17 residues. Germline-derived CDR1 and CDR2 are LNHDA and SQIVND (reference sequence). After removal of 2 bases from V and 5 bases from J, the junction contained 8 bases not matched to a gene. Here the CDR3 DNA reads TGTGCCAGTAGTATAAGGACAGGGGGCGCGACGCATCAGCCCCAGCATTTT. Translated, it gives CASSIRTGGATHQPQHF.

The V gene is TRBV5-4, the J gene TRBJ1-2, with D unresolved. The CDR3 is 13 amino acids. The V end was cut by 1 base, the J end by 5 bases, with 9 bases between. Germline CDR1 and CDR2: SGHNT and YYREEE (reference sequence). CDR3 nucleotide sequence: TGTGCCAGCAGCTTGAATCCGACTTATGGCTACACCTTC. It is translated as CASSLNPTYGYTF. Combining the CDR3 with reference TRBV5-4 and TRBJ1-2 gives the whole variable domain ETGVTQSPTHLIKTRGQQVTLRCSSQSGHNTVSWYQQALGQGPQFIFQYYREEENGRGNFPPRFSGLQFPNYSSELNVNALELDDSALYLCASSLNPTYGYTFGSGTRLTVV.

About this clonotype: In this CDR3 the conserved last residue, phenylalanine or tryptophan, is missing, so a read error is likely. The chain joins TRBV11-3 to TRBJ1-2, with TRBD1 matching 7 bases. J gave up 7 bases and V 5 bases, and 10 bases lay outside the gene matches. The CDR3 is made up of 14 amino acids. Germline V gene sequence: CDR1 SGHNT, CDR2 YENEEA. CDR3 nucleotides: TGTGCCAGCAGCCCTCCGGGACAGTACTCTGGCTACACCATC. Residues: CASSPPGQYSGYTI.

The chain uses TRBV19 and TRBJ2-7; D is unclear. Germline V gene sequence: CDR1 LNHDA, CDR2 SQIVND (reference sequence). There are 13 residues in the CDR3. Trimming cost V 5 bases and J 9 bases, with 17 bases left between them. CDR3 sequence (DNA): TGTGCCAGTAGTCCCCAAGGAAGGGTCGGGCAGTACTTC. Protein: CASSPQGRVGQYF. Full variable domain (missing parts from reference TRBV19 and TRBJ2-7): DGGITQSPKYLFRKEGQNVTLSCEQNLNHDAMYWYRQDPGQGLRLIYYSQIVNDFQKGDIAEGYSVSREKKESFPLTVTSAQKNPTAFYLCASSPQGRVGQYFGPGTRLTVT.

The chain recombines TRBV14 with TRBJ2-1; 9 bases map to TRBD2. Germline CDR1 SGHDN, CDR2 FVKESK. With V trimmed by 4 bases and J by 6 bases, 4 bases remained unmatched. There are 14 residues in the CDR3. DNA of the CDR3: TGTGCCAGCAGCCCGGGACTAGCCGTCAATGAGCAGTTCTTC. Its protein product is CASSPGLAVNEQFF.

The chain is built from TRBV7-4 and TRBJ2-7; maybe TRBD1 (6 bases). Deletions cut 0 bases from V and 3 bases from J, with 9 bases between. This CDR3 has 14 residues. The germline gives CDR1 SGHVT, CDR2 SQSDAQ. This CDR3 reads CASSLAEGVYEQYF. The CDR3, as DNA: TGTGCCAGCAGCTTAGCCGAGGGGGTCTACGAGCAGTACTTC.

Notes on this clonotype: One junction end disagrees with the germline gene, perhaps due to a read error. J is TRBJ2-1 and V is TRBV3-1; 11 bases fit TRBD2. This CDR3 contains 15 residues. The germline gives CDR1 LGHDT, CDR2 YNNKEL (reference sequence). Written as DNA, the CDR3 is TGCGCCAGCGGGACTAGCGGATTTGCCTACAATGAGCAGTTCTTC. Its translation is CASGTSGFAYNEQFF.

The chain recombines TRBV12-3 or TRBV12-4 with TRBJ1-4, with D tentatively TRBD1 (6 bases). With 6 bases removed from V and 6 bases from J, the gap between germline ends came to 11 bases. The CDR3 spans 13 residues. The CDR3 protein is CASSLQGDEKLFF. The CDR3, as DNA: TGTGCCAGCAGCTTACAGGGAGATGAAAAACTGTTTTTT.

This clonotype has a single count. J is TRBJ1-2 and V is TRBV2; D is unresolved. This CDR3 has 14 residues. The V end was cut by 7 bases, the J end by 1 base, with 13 bases between. Germline V lookup: CDR1 SNHLY, CDR2 FYNNEI. The CDR3 protein is CASTHDGVNYGYTF. The CDR3 DNA reads as TGTGCCAGCACCCATGACGGGGTTAACTATGGCTACACCTTC.

The chain has TRBV7-8 and TRBJ1-4; 9 nucleotides agree with TRBD1. The junction had 22 bases not matched to a gene; V was cut back by 5 bases and J by 3 bases. Looked up from germline, CDR1 is SGHVS and CDR2 is FQNEAQ. The CDR3 totals 21 residues. This chain's CDR3 is CASSPFRTPTGGGFANEKLFF. The CDR3 DNA is TGTGCCAGCAGCCCCTTTAGGACCCCCACAGGGGGCGGGTTCGCTAATGAAAAACTGTTTTTT.

Notes on this clonotype: This may come from a read error, since a much larger clone is one base off. The rearrangement uses TRBV6-4 and TRBJ2-3; 10 bases agree with TRBD1. CDR1 is MRHNA, CDR2 SNTAGT, per germline. With V trimmed by 4 bases and J by 4 bases, 2 bases remained unmatched. The CDR3 has 14 amino acids. Here the CDR3 reads CASSGGQGADTQYF. The CDR3 nucleotides read TGTGCCAGCAGTGGCGGACAGGGGGCAGATACGCAGTATTTT.

This clonotype was seen ten or more times. The rearrangement links TRBV6-4 to TRBJ2-5; possible D gene TRBD2, 6 bases. The CDR3 spans 13 residues. The germline V and J ends were trimmed by 6 bases and 7 bases, with 15 bases remaining between them. In germline, CDR1 is MRHNA, CDR2 SNTAGT. The CDR3, as DNA: TGTGCCAGCAGCCTAGCGACCACGGGGACCCAGTACTTC. Residues: CASSLATTGTQYF.

The gene calls are TRBV2 and TRBJ2-1; D not certain. V shed 5 bases and J shed 0 bases, with 8 bases lying between them. Germline loops: CDR1 SNHLY, CDR2 FYNNEI. This CDR3 region has 14 residues. This CDR3 reads CASSYMSSYNEQFF. CDR3 in DNA: TGTGCCAGCAGTTACATGAGCTCCTACAATGAGCAGTTCTTC.

By sample share, this clonotype is medium-sized. The chain recombines TRBV20-1 with TRBJ2-7; 7 bases line up with TRBD1. The CDR3 has 13 residues. V lost 3 bases to trimming and J lost 4 bases; unmatched junction nucleotides: 6. Germline loops: CDR1 DFQATT, CDR2 SNEGSKA (reference sequence). The CDR3: CSARGDRDYEQYV. CDR3 DNA sequence: TGCAGTGCTAGGGGTGACAGGGATTACGAGCAGTACGTC.

The genes are TRBV4-2 and TRBJ1-1; D unresolved. The V gene's germline CDR1 is LGHNA and CDR2 YNFKEQ. Trimming pared 1 base from V and 4 bases from J, leaving 10 bases between. The CDR3 contains 14 residues. The CDR3 spells CASSQVGWVTEAFF. CDR3 in DNA: TGTGCCAGCAGCCAAGTAGGATGGGTCACTGAAGCTTTCTTT.

This clonotype was found a few times. The V gene is TRBV30, the J gene TRBJ1-2, with no clear D. Trimming removed 4 bases from V and 3 bases from J, with 6 bases in between. The CDR3 is 11 residues long. CDR1 is GTSNPN and CDR2 is SVGIG in the germline V gene (reference sequence). CDR3 sequence (DNA): TGTGCCTGGAAGGAGGACTATGGCTACACCTTC. It yields the protein CAWKEDYGYTF.

This chain joins TRBV20-1 and TRBJ2-6; D is tentatively TRBD1 or TRBD2 (5 bases each). CDR3 length: 16 amino acids. Between the trimmed V and J ends, which lost 3 bases and 0 bases, there was a span of 12 bases. Germline V gene lookup returns CDR1 DFQATT and CDR2 SNEGSKA (reference sequence). As DNA, the CDR3 is TGCAGTGCTAGTTTGGGGGAACGCTCTGGGGCCAACGTCCTGACTTTC. Amino acids: CSASLGERSGANVLTF.

The gene calls are TRBV6-1 and TRBJ2-5, with D possibly being TRBD2 (7 bases). CDR3 length: 15 residues. Trimming cost V 1 base and J 3 bases, with 12 bases left between them. Germline V CDR1 and CDR2: MNHNS, SASEGT. CDR3 protein: CASSEVGGGKETQYF. The DNA of the CDR3 is TGTGCCAGCAGTGAAGTAGGGGGAGGGAAAGAGACCCAGTACTTC.

The rearrangement links TRBV7-8 to TRBJ1-1; unclear D gene. The CDR3 is made up of 11 amino acids. V lost 6 bases and J lost 9, with 11 bases in between. CDR1 is SGHVS, CDR2 FQNEAQ, per germline. The CDR3 here is CASSSIAKAFF. In DNA, the CDR3 is TGTGCCAGCAGTTCAATTGCTAAAGCTTTCTTT.

J is TRBJ2-7 and V is TRBV20-1, with D possibly TRBD2 on 5 matching bases. CDR1 is DFQATT, CDR2 SNEGSKA, per germline (reference sequence). Trimming took off 6 bases at V and 9 bases at J, with 24 bases between the two ends. The CDR3 totals 14 residues. The CDR3 is CSALGSRLTDTQYF. The CDR3 nucleotides are TGCAGTGCCCTGGGGAGTCGACTCACAGATACGCAGTACTTC.

Concerning this clonotype itself: A much larger clone lies a single base off, so this may be a read error. The chain combines TRBV5-6 with TRBJ2-5; no firm D call. V was cut by 2 bases and J by 7 bases, with 15 bases left in between. Germline CDR1 is SGHDT and CDR2 is YYEEEE. There are 14 residues in the CDR3. The CDR3 loop reads CASSLDPVRGTQYF. CDR3 nucleotides: TGTGCCAGCAGCTTAGATCCAGTCAGAGGGACCCAGTACTTC.

The rearrangement joins TRBV20-1 to TRBJ2-1; TRBD2 is a possible D gene (7 bases). CDR1 is DFQATT and CDR2 is SNEGSKA in the germline V gene (reference sequence). The CDR3 loop spans 12 amino acids. The germline V and J ends were trimmed by 6 bases and 9 bases, with 15 bases remaining between them. CDR3: CSAGGGTAEQFF. For the CDR3, the DNA is TGCAGTGCAGGGGGGGGCACAGCTGAGCAGTTCTTC.

This clonotype has just one count. V gene TRBV20-1 combines with J gene TRBJ1-4; D may be TRBD1 (5 bases). The germline V gene has CDR1 DFQATT and CDR2 SNEGSKA (reference sequence). V gave up 5 bases and J gave up 5 bases, with 15 bases separating them. The CDR3 loop spans 14 amino acids. Written as DNA, the CDR3 is TGCAGTGCTTACCAGGGAACCGGAAATGAAAAACTGTTTTTT. Its translation: CSAYQGTGNEKLFF.

The V call is TRBV7-2, the J call TRBJ2-3; D is unresolved. Germline CDR1 SGHTA, CDR2 FQGNSA. V dropped 6 bases and J dropped 4 bases, with 14 bases sitting between them. The CDR3 runs 14 residues. CDR3 in amino acids: CASSYRSQADTQYF. For the CDR3, the DNA is TGTGCCAGCAGTTACCGGAGCCAGGCAGATACGCAGTATTTT.

Only one count was recorded for this clonotype. This chain connects TRBV4-2 to TRBJ1-4; D might be TRBD1 (5 bases). From germline, CDR1 is LGHNA and CDR2 YNFKEQ. V gave up 4 bases and J gave up 6 bases, with 15 bases separating them. The CDR3 spans 15 residues. CDR3 region: CASSPGEGRDEKLFF. In nucleotides, the CDR3 is TGTGCCAGCAGCCCCGGGGAGGGGAGAGATGAAAAACTGTTTTTT.

This clonotype was recorded at least ten times. A much more abundant neighbour one base away suggests this may be a read error. The J gene is TRBJ2-5, the V gene TRBV6-1; 11 bases match TRBD2. The CDR3 loop spans 15 amino acids. From germline, CDR1 is MNHNS and CDR2 SASEGT. After removal of 2 bases from V and 2 bases from J, the junction contained 1 base not matched to a gene. The CDR3 loop is CASSEIAGGQETQYF. The CDR3 coding sequence is TGTGCCAGCAGTGAAATAGCGGGGGGGCAAGAGACCCAGTACTTC.